One sample yielded the 26 T cell receptor beta chains listed below, sequenced in a study of memory CD4+ T cells and cytomegalovirus serostatus. Generated by immunoSEQ multiplex PCR, the TCRdb table keeps only in-frame clones and is missing some. The repertoire holds 45,000 to 60,000 clones, 80% to 85% seen once, with 1.4% in the top ten. Single viable CD3+CD4+CD8-CD45RO+ cells were sorted as the memory CD4+ T cells. The sample was memory CD4+ T cells from blood. The receptor source for this set is an adult in good health and CMV-seropositive.

This chain connects TRBV2 to TRBJ2-2, with 7 positions matching TRBD1. Germline CDR1 SNHLY, CDR2 FYNNEI. CDR3 length: 14 residues. J lost 3 bases, V lost 8 bases, and 6 bases had no gene match. This CDR3 reads CASFKDRYTGELFF. CDR3 sequence (DNA): TGTGCCAGCTTTAAGGACAGGTACACCGGGGAGCTGTTTTTT.

This chain joins TRBV4-2 and TRBJ2-1; perhaps TRBD2 as D (7 bases). V lost 1 base and J lost 4, with 17 bases in between. CDR3 length equals 17 residues. Germline V gene lookup returns CDR1 LGHNA and CDR2 YNFKEQ. The CDR3 DNA sequence: TGTGCCAGCAGCCAAGCTGACCGGGGGGCTGCTTACAATGAGCAGTTCTTC. Its protein is CASSQADRGAAYNEQFF.

This clone was picked up one time. The rearrangement joins TRBV19 to TRBJ2-2; 7 nucleotides align to TRBD1. Germline V lookup: CDR1 LNHDA, CDR2 SQIVND (reference sequence). This CDR3 has 14 amino acids. Trimming removed 7 bases from V and 6 bases from J; junction bases left unmatched: 8. CDR3 residues: CASTNRGLPGELFF. The CDR3 DNA is TGTGCCAGTACAAACAGGGGCCTCCCCGGGGAGCTGTTTTTT.

The CDR3 DNA sequence: TGTGCCAGCACGGCGAACACCGGGGAGCTGTTTTTT. Encoded protein: CASTANTGELFF. The chain couples TRBV6-5 to TRBJ2-2, with D uncertain. Trimming took off 7 bases at V and 0 bases at J, with 3 bases between the two ends. The CDR3 runs 12 residues. Germline V lookup: CDR1 MNHEY, CDR2 SVGAGI.

The rearrangement joins TRBV7-8 to TRBJ2-2, with a weak D call TRBD2 (5 bases). Trimming took 6 bases from V and 6 from J, leaving 11 bases between them. CDR1 SGHVS and CDR2 FQNEAQ come from the germline V gene. The CDR3 has 13 amino acids. CDR3 DNA: TGTGCCAGCAGAAGGGTGAGGGCCGGGGAGCTGTTTTTT. Its protein product is CASRRVRAGELFF. Combining the CDR3 with reference TRBV7-8 and TRBJ2-2 gives the whole variable domain GAGVSQSPRYKVAKRGQDVALRCDPISGHVSLFWYQQALGQGPEFLTYFQNEAQLDKSGLPSDRFFAERPEGSVSTLKIQRTQQEDSAVYLCASRRVRAGELFFGEGSRLTVL.

This CDR3 is CASSPSEVGTYNEQFF. In DNA, the CDR3 is TGTGCCAGCAGCCCTTCCGAGGTGGGTACCTACAATGAGCAGTTCTTC. The chain joins TRBV7-8 to TRBJ2-1; the D is unclear. This CDR3 spans 16 amino acids. Germline values: CDR1 SGHVS, CDR2 FQNEAQ. Trimming left V 5 bases short and J 2 bases short, with 16 bases between.

The rearrangement joins TRBV6-5 to TRBJ2-2; TRBD2 agrees at 7 bases. In germline, CDR1 is MNHEY, CDR2 SVGAGI. V shed 8 bases, J shed 3 bases, and the junction held 6 bases outside the gene matches. CDR3 length equals 14 residues. In DNA, the CDR3 is TGTGCCAGCGGGGGGGAGGGCGACACCGGGGAGCTGTTTTTT. Translation: CASGGEGDTGELFF.

This chain uses TRBV5-1 with TRBJ1-4; D remains unclear. Germline loops: CDR1 SGHRS, CDR2 YFSETQ. V dropped 0 bases and J dropped 6 bases, with 12 bases sitting between them. The CDR3 consists of 15 residues. The CDR3 bases are TGCGCCAGCAGCTTGGAAGGCAGGATGCATGAAAAACTGTTTTTT. Amino acid sequence: CASSLEGRMHEKLFF. Drawing the rest from reference TRBV5-1 and TRBJ1-4, the complete variable domain is KAGVTQTPRYLIKTRGQQVTLSCSPISGHRSVSWYQQTPGQGLQFLFEYFSETQRNKGNFPGRFSGRQFSNSRSEMNVSTLELGDSALYLCASSLEGRMHEKLFFGSGTQLSVL.

V and J are TRBV20-1 and TRBJ2-3; D gene uncertain. V lost 3 bases and J 6 bases, leaving 7 bases between the germline ends. The CDR3 is 11 amino acids. Germline V gene sequence: CDR1 DFQATT, CDR2 SNEGSKA (reference sequence). CDR3 nucleotide sequence: TGCAGTGCTAGCAGCGACGATACGCAGTATTTT. Protein sequence: CSASSDDTQYF.

The chain carries TRBV11-3 and TRBJ2-5; D unclear. Germline V gene data show CDR1 as SGHNT and CDR2 as YENEEA. This CDR3 comprises 14 residues. V lost 6 bases to trimming and J lost 5 bases, with 16 bases between them. As DNA, the CDR3 is TGTGCCAGCAGTCTCGGGCCTATGGGGGAGACCCAGTACTTC. Encoded protein: CASSLGPMGETQYF.

The chain links TRBV7-9 to TRBJ1-3, with a tentative D call TRBD1 (5 bases). Germline-derived CDR1 and CDR2 are SEHNR and FQNEAQ (reference sequence). This CDR3 is built from 15 residues. Trimming removed 2 bases from V and 2 bases from J, with 10 bases in between. The CDR3 DNA reads as TGTGCCAGCAGCTTATCGCAGGGTACTGGAAACACCATATATTTT. Protein product: CASSLSQGTGNTIYF.

This chain links TRBV21-1 with TRBJ2-7; whether TRBD2, the table's D call, matches the DNA was not checked. TRBV21-1 is flagged as a pseudogene. The CDR3 loop spans 16 amino acids. The CDR3 here is CASRGLAGGPSYEQYF. The CDR3 nucleotides read TGTGCCAGCAGGGGACTAGCGGGAGGGCCGTCTTACGAGCAGTACTTC.

The genes are TRBV6-6 and TRBJ1-2, with D possibly matching TRBD1 (5 bases). Germline CDR1 is MNHNY and CDR2 is SVGAGI (reference sequence). This CDR3 contains 13 residues. The ends were cut back, 5 bases at V and 8 bases at J, with 15 bases in the middle. This chain's CDR3 is CASSLTSEGGYTF. The CDR3 DNA reads as TGTGCCAGCAGTCTGACCTCAGAGGGGGGCTACACCTTC.

The chain uses TRBV5-6 and TRBJ1-1; D is unclear. Germline V gene lookup returns CDR1 SGHDT and CDR2 YYEEEE. The V and J ends lost 4 bases and 1 base respectively, with 11 bases between them. The CDR3 length is 14 residues. CDR3 coding DNA: TGTGCCAGCAGCCTGGCGTTGAGGAACACTGAAGCTTTCTTT. Translated, it gives CASSLALRNTEAFF. The variable domain in full, with the rest retrieved from reference TRBV5-6 and TRBJ1-1, is DAGVTQSPTHLIKTRGQQVTLRCSPKSGHDTVSWYQQALGQGPQFIFQYYEEEERQRGNFPDRFSGHQFPNYSSELNVNALLLGDSALYLCASSLALRNTEAFFGQGTRLTVV.

The chain uses TRBV6-1 and TRBJ1-1, with 9 bases lining up with TRBD1. The CDR3 is 13 residues long. From germline, CDR1 is MNHNS and CDR2 SASEGT. Germline trimming cut 8 bases from V and 5 bases from J; bases unmatched to any gene: 6. Written as DNA, the CDR3 is TGTGCCAGCCGGGACAGGGCTGCAACTGAAGCTTTCTTT. Its translation: CASRDRAATEAFF.

The chain has TRBV6-1 and TRBJ2-4, with D perhaps TRBD1 (6 bases). The CDR3 has 13 residues. Trimming stripped 6 bases from V and 7 bases from J, with 13 bases between. Germline loops: CDR1 MNHNS, CDR2 SASEGT. The CDR3 bases are TGTGCCAGCAGAGGCGGACAGTCTAACATTCAGTACTTC. It is translated as CASRGGQSNIQYF.

The chain links TRBV2 to TRBJ2-6, with D possibly matching TRBD2 (6 bases). The CDR3 extends over 14 amino acids. Germline V lookup: CDR1 SNHLY, CDR2 FYNNEI. V lost 8 bases, J lost 0 bases, and 8 bases lay in between. CDR3 sequence reads: CASRGGSGANVLTF. Here the CDR3 DNA reads TGTGCCAGCCGGGGAGGCTCTGGGGCCAACGTCCTGACTTTC.

This chain uses TRBV5-1 with TRBJ2-3; D not certain. The ends were cut back, 5 bases at V and 0 bases at J, with 7 bases in the middle. The CDR3 is made up of 13 amino acids. CDR1 and CDR2 from the germline V gene are SGHRS and YFSETQ. Here the CDR3 reads CASRRGSTDTQYF. The DNA for the CDR3 is TGCGCCAGCAGGAGAGGAAGCACAGATACGCAGTATTTT.

This clone was recorded a few times. This chain joins TRBV6-6 and TRBJ2-7; 9 bases line up with TRBD2. The CDR3 has 13 amino acids. Trimming cost V 7 bases and J 3 bases; bases outside gene matches: 4. CDR1 is MNHNY and CDR2 is SVGAGI in the germline V gene (reference sequence). CDR3 coding DNA: TGTGCCAGCACCCTTAGCGGGGGCTACGAGCAGTACTTC. As protein: CASTLSGGYEQYF.

The CDR3 DNA reads TGTGCCAGCAGCTCTAGCGGGGGGGCTGGGGGTGAGCAGTTCTTC. Translation: CASSSSGGAGGEQFF. The J gene is TRBJ2-1, the V gene TRBV7-3, with 12 positions matching TRBD2. In germline, CDR1 is SGHTA, CDR2 FQGTGA. The CDR3 extends over 15 amino acids. Trimming removed 4 bases from V and 9 bases from J; junction bases left unmatched: 7. Full variable domain (missing parts from reference TRBV7-3 and TRBJ2-1): GAGVSQTPSNKVTEKGKYVELRCDPISGHTALYWYRQSLGQGPEFLIYFQGTGAADDSGLPNDRFFAVRPEGSVSTLKIQRTERGDSAVYLCASSSSGGAGGEQFFGPGTRLTVL.

CDR3 DNA: TGTGCCAGCAGTCCGCCCCTGGTCAATGAGCAGTTCTTC. It translates to CASSPPLVNEQFF. V gene TRBV27 combines with J gene TRBJ2-1; D is unresolved. V gave up 5 bases and J gave up 6 bases, with 11 bases separating them. Germline loops: CDR1 MNHEY, CDR2 SMNVEV (reference sequence). The CDR3 is made up of 13 amino acids.

This rearrangement joins TRBV28 to TRBJ1-5; possible D gene TRBD1, 5 bases. The CDR3 runs to 14 residues. V shed 2 bases and J shed 7 bases, with 12 bases lying between them. CDR1 is MDHEN and CDR2 is SYDVKM in the germline V gene. The CDR3 loop is CASSLGRGRQPQHF. CDR3 nucleotide sequence: TGTGCCAGCAGTTTAGGACGGGGGAGGCAGCCCCAGCATTTT.

The chain has TRBV4-1 and TRBJ2-1, with a weak D call TRBD2 (6 bases). The length of the CDR3 is 15 residues. V lost 5 bases and J 3 bases, leaving 14 bases between the germline ends. Per the germline V gene, CDR1 is MGHRA and CDR2 is YSYEKL. The CDR3 region has the DNA TGCGCCAGCAGCGAACGACTAGGGGTCTACAATGAGCAGTTCTTC. It yields the protein CASSERLGVYNEQFF.

This rearrangement joins TRBV10-1 to TRBJ2-5; D uncertain. The CDR3 totals 14 residues. Germline CDR1 reads WNHNN; CDR2 reads SYGVQD (reference sequence). The V and J ends lost 5 bases and 1 base respectively, with 11 bases between them. Written as DNA, the CDR3 is TGCGCCAGCAGTCCTGGACCCAGCCAAGAGACCCAGTACTTC. Translating it yields CASSPGPSQETQYF.

The chain recombines TRBV2 with TRBJ1-2; D unresolved. V dropped 5 bases and J dropped 5 bases, with 18 bases sitting between them. The length of the CDR3 is 15 residues. Germline V CDR1 and CDR2: SNHLY, FYNNEI. The CDR3 nucleotides read TGTGCCAGCAGTACTCTTGTGGGCGCGGGTTATGGCTACACCTTC. Its translation is CASSTLVGAGYGYTF.

The CDR3 is CASSYNQPGNYEQYF. CDR3 DNA sequence: TGTGCCAGCAGTTACAACCAACCCGGGAACTACGAGCAGTACTTC. V is TRBV6-5 and J is TRBJ2-7; D may be TRBD2 (5 bases). Germline V gives CDR1 MNHEY, CDR2 SVGAGI. The CDR3 is 15 amino acids. Trimming stripped 2 bases from V and 3 bases from J, with 14 bases between.